This T cell receptor (beta chain) was captured in a study of T cells in tumors after PD-1 blockade. Whole-study context: Excluded were patients with checkpoint blockade, immunosuppressants, or radiotherapy or other anti-cancer therapy within 4 weeks. A subset received ongoing vismodegib 150 mg daily alongside anti-PD-1 therapy.

Sequencing was performed with immunoSEQ multiplex PCR; in TCRdb, only in-frame clones are kept and a portion is missing. The table records about 25,000 clones, roughly 80% of them present only once. V was pared by 0 bases and J by 7 bases, with 3 bases of the junction left unmatched. Germline V gene data show CDR1 as SGHRS and CDR2 as YFSETQ. The CDR3 loop spans 15 amino acids. Sequenced material: PBMCs, taken after anti-PD-1 treatment. The receptor was isolated from a human donor with basal cell carcinoma. This chain joins TRBV5-1 and TRBJ2-1, with TRBD2 identical over 11 bases. CDR3 protein: CASSLVTSGVNEQFF. CDR3 DNA sequence: TGCGCCAGCAGCTTGGTGACTAGCGGGGTGAATGAGCAGTTCTTC. Looking up the rest from reference TRBV5-1 and TRBJ2-1 gives the full variable domain: KAGVTQTPRYLIKTRGQQVTLSCSPISGHRSVSWYQQTPGQGLQFLFEYFSETQRNKGNFPGRFSGRQFSNSRSEMNVSTLELGDSALYLCASSLVTSGVNEQFFGPGTRLTVL.